The rows below give T cell receptor beta chains drawn from one sample of a study of shared clonotypes between healthy human individuals. The assay was immunoSEQ multiplex PCR, and TCRdb's table has in-frame clones only and misses some. Of a few million clones in the sample, more than 85% were seen once. The sample taken for sequencing was naive CD4+ T cells from PBMCs. The receptors come from a man between 18 and 29 years old in good health. Some clones in this sample may be carry-over from other donors' samples. The CDR3 runs from the conserved cysteine through the conserved F or W. The D gene is left open where the match is weak. Some rows mark clone size as missing; the rest say once, few, many or name a class of expanded clone.

clone_size j_call cdr3_length v_call d_call cdr3_nt cdr3_aa
. TRBJ2-3 16 TRBV6-5 TRBD2 TGTGCCAGCAGTTACTCGGTTAGCGGGAGGGGAGATACGCAGTATTTT CASSYSVSGRGDTQYF
. TRBJ2-7 14 TRBV6-5 . TGTGCCAGCAGCCGAACAACTAGACCCTACGAGCAGTACTTC CASSRTTRPYEQYF
. TRBJ1-2 15 TRBV27 TRBD1 TGTGCCAGCAGTTTAAAGAGGCAGGGGGCGTTTGGCTACACCTTC CASSLKRQGAFGYTF
. TRBJ2-1 16 TRBV7-9 . TGTGCCAGCAGCAAAATACAGGGTCAATCCTACAATGAGCAGTTCTTC CASSKIQGQSYNEQFF
. TRBJ2-7 13 TRBV29-1 TRBD1 TGCAGCGTTGTAGGGACAGGCCTAGACGAGCAGTACTTC CSVVGTGLDEQYF
once TRBJ2-1 16 TRBV6-6 TRBD2 TGTGCCAGCAGTTATTCGAGCGGGAGGACAGGCAATGAGCAGTTCTTC CASSYSSGRTGNEQFF
once TRBJ2-7 14 TRBV5-8 . TGTGCCAGCGCCCAAGGTTGGGGTGCCTACGAGCAGTACTTC CASAQGWGAYEQYF
. TRBJ1-2 15 TRBV5-4 TRBD1 TGTGCCAGCAGCGAATGGACAGGGATTAATTATGGCTACACCTTC CASSEWTGINYGYTF
. TRBJ2-5 11 TRBV28 . TGTGCCAGCAGAGCCATCGGGACCCAGTACTTC CASRAIGTQYF
. TRBJ1-1 16 TRBV28 . TGTGCCAGCAGTTCCGGATTCAGGGGCCCGAACACTGAAGCTTTCTTT CASSSGFRGPNTEAFF
. TRBJ2-2 17 TRBV7-8 . TGTGCCAGCAGATCGATTGATAGGACAGAGAACACCGGGGAGCTGTTTTTT CASRSIDRTENTGELFF
. TRBJ1-1 13 TRBV5-1 . TGCGCCAGCAGCTTGGGATTCGGAACTGAAGCTTTCTTT CASSLGFGTEAFF
. TRBJ2-7 12 TRBV7-2 . TGTGCCAGCAGCCTGACAGGATACGAGCAGTACTTC CASSLTGYEQYF
. TRBJ1-1 12 TRBV6-5 . TGTGCCAGCAGTGGGGGCAGGACTGAAGCTTTCTTT CASSGGRTEAFF
. TRBJ1-1 15 TRBV5-1 . TGCGCCAGCAGCTTGGCAGGGGAGGCCGTCTCTGAAGCTTTCTTT CASSLAGEAVSEAFF
. TRBJ2-5 16 TRBV5-1 TRBD2 TGCGCCAGCAGCCCTGGACTAGCCGCGTACCAAGAGACCCAGTACTTC CASSPGLAAYQETQYF
. TRBJ2-3 12 TRBV5-1 . TGCGCCAGCAGAGTGGGAACAGATACGCAGTATTTT CASRVGTDTQYF
. TRBJ2-2 14 TRBV19 TRBD2 TGTGCCAGTAGTAGCGCGGGAGGAGCCGGGGAGCTGTTTTTT CASSSAGGAGELFF
. TRBJ1-1 15 TRBV18 TRBD1 TGTGCCAGCTCACCGGGACAGTTCGTTATCACTGAAGCTTTCTTT CASSPGQFVITEAFF
. TRBJ2-7 13 TRBV19 . TGTGCCAGTAGTACCCAGAGGGGCTACGAGCAGTACTTC CASSTQRGYEQYF
. TRBJ1-4 17 TRBV19 . TGTGCCAGTAGAAATGGTGTCGCAGGGCGTGTTAATGAAAAACTGTTTTTT CASRNGVAGRVNEKLFF
. TRBJ2-3 16 TRBV7-9 . TGTGCCAGCAGTCCCAACCCCAGGACTAGCACAGATACGCAGTATTTT CASSPNPRTSTDTQYF
. TRBJ2-5 17 TRBV7-7 . TGTGCCAGCAGCACACGTCCCAGGGGCGGGAGAGGGGAGACCCAGTACTTC CASSTRPRGGRGETQYF
. TRBJ1-4 14 TRBV18 . TGTGCCAGCTCACCAGACAGGACTAATGAAAAACTGTTTTTT CASSPDRTNEKLFF
. TRBJ2-7 15 TRBV18 . TGTGCCAGCTCACCATTTGGCGGAGAGAACCACGAGCAGTACTTC CASSPFGGENHEQYF
. TRBJ2-5 15 TRBV9 . TGTGCCAGCAGCGGGGGGGCGGTCGCCAAAGAGACCCAGTACTTC CASSGGAVAKETQYF
. TRBJ1-2 15 TRBV27 . TGTGCCAGCAGTTTGTGGGGGACGGACAACTATGGCTACACCTTC CASSLWGTDNYGYTF
few TRBJ2-3 13 TRBV2 . TGTGCCAGCAGTGAAGAAAGCACAGATACGCAGTATTTT CASSEESTDTQYF
. TRBJ1-2 12 TRBV7-9 . TGTGCCAGCAGCTTAGAGAATTCTGGCTACACCTTC CASSLENSGYTF
. TRBJ2-7 14 TRBV19 . TGTGCCAGTAGTCGGGTAGGGCCATCTTACGAGCAGTACTTC CASSRVGPSYEQYF
. TRBJ2-1 17 TRBV11-2 TRBD2 TGTGCCAGCAGCTTAGTGCGGGGGGAACGTACCTACAATGAGCAGTTCTTC CASSLVRGERTYNEQFF
. TRBJ1-1 12 TRBV19 . TGTGCCAGTACCTACAGCTCTTCGGAAGCTTTCTTT CASTYSSSEAFF
. TRBJ2-7 14 TRBV19 TRBD2 TGTGCCAGTAGTATCAGTGGCGGGAGGACGAGGCAGTACTTC CASSISGGRTRQYF
. TRBJ2-7 13 TRBV5-1 . TGCGCCAGCAGCCAGGGTCCTGGGTCCGAGCAGTACTTC CASSQGPGSEQYF
. TRBJ2-3 18 TRBV21-1 . TGTGCCAGCAGCCCGGCCCGGCTAGCGGGAGAGATAACAGATACGCAGTATTTT CASSPARLAGEITDTQYF
. TRBJ2-7 14 TRBV18 TRBD1 TGTGCCAGCTCACCTATACAGGGGGCGGACGAGCAGTACTTC CASSPIQGADEQYF
. TRBJ2-1 16 TRBV5-1 TRBD2 TGCGCCAGCAGCTTGGTTGCGGGAGTATCTTGGAATGAGCAGTTCTTC CASSLVAGVSWNEQFF
. TRBJ2-1 14 TRBV27 TRBD2 TGTGCCAGCAGTTCAGCGGGAGGTCTCCATGAGCAGTTCTTC CASSSAGGLHEQFF
. TRBJ1-1 16 TRBV2 . TGTGCCAGCAGTCCCAATTGGGGCAGTTTAAACACTGAAGCTTTCTTT CASSPNWGSLNTEAFF
once TRBJ2-1 15 TRBV7-9 . TGTGCCAGCACCAAAGGGTCTACACTTTACAATGAGCAGTTCTTC CASTKGSTLYNEQFF
. TRBJ2-7 14 TRBV5-1 TRBD2 TGCGCCAGCAGCCCGGAGCGGGATCCCTACGAGCAGTACTTC CASSPERDPYEQYF
. TRBJ1-1 14 TRBV5-4 . TGTGCCAGCAGCTTTGGGAGGGGGAACACTGAAGCTTTCTTT CASSFGRGNTEAFF
. TRBJ1-4 15 TRBV19 . TGTGCCAGTAGCCGTTTGGAACCCGGACAGGAAAAACTGTTTTTT CASSRLEPGQEKLFF
. TRBJ1-5 15 TRBV27 . TGTGCCAGCAGTTTACATGCTTCTAGCAATCAGCCCCAGCATTTT CASSLHASSNQPQHF
. TRBJ2-5 13 TRBV5-1 . TGCGCCAGCAGCTTCGAGTTTCGGGAGACCCAGTACTTC CASSFEFRETQYF